The source of this T cell receptor (beta chain) is a study of memory CD4+ T cells and cytomegalovirus serostatus. The sort gate was single viable CD3+CD4+CD8-CD45RO+ cells for memory CD4+ T cells. Study outcomes and limitations: Of approximately 150 reported CMV TCRbeta sequences, 55 to 80 were found in memory CD4+ repertoires.

In the authors' methods: After removing out-of-frame reads, over 2 million distinct TCRbeta sequences remained. Libraries were prepared by immunoSEQ multiplex PCR; TCRdb keeps only in-frame clonotypes and omits some of them. From that table come the V and J calls and clone size; the DNA was used to work out D and trimming. The sample consists of 75,000 to 95,000 clones, approximately 84% of them appearing once. Worth noting for this clone: Antigen unknown.

V was clipped by 3 bases and J by 6 bases; unmatched bases: 9. This CDR3 has 16 amino acids. Germline V CDR1 and CDR2: SGHDN, FVKESK. The chain is built from TRBV14 and TRBJ2-2; 8 bases agree with TRBD1. This TCR was sampled from an adult in good health and CMV-seronegative. The sequencing sample was made of memory CD4+ T cells from blood. The CDR3 sequence is CASSQLPGGSAGELFF. CDR3 coding DNA: TGTGCCAGCAGCCAGTTACCAGGGGGCTCAGCCGGGGAGCTGTTTTTT.